These 21 T cell receptor beta chains originate from one sample sequenced in a study of blood T cell repertoires in COVID-19. Produced via immunoSEQ multiplex PCR; TCRdb's table is partial and in-frame only. The data show 90,000 to 150,000 clones, 70% to 80% seen once. Specimen: peripheral blood. All receptors derive from a woman at least 80 years old with acute or convalescent COVID-19.

In this sample, this clone turned up once. CDR3 loop: CASSPRGGRETQYF. Here the CDR3 DNA reads TGTGCCAGCAGCCCCAGGGGAGGGCGCGAGACCCAGTACTTC. The chain combines TRBV21-1 with TRBJ2-5; TRBD2, the table's D call, lacks a check against the DNA. TRBV21-1 is a known pseudogene. This CDR3 is built from 14 residues.

The chain uses TRBV11-2 and TRBJ2-1, with D maybe TRBD2 (6 bases). There are 15 residues in the CDR3. Between the trimmed V and J ends, which lost 3 bases and 5 bases, there was a span of 14 bases. CDR1 and CDR2 (germline): SGHAT, FQNNGV. CDR3 amino acids: CASSLGGALNNEQFF. The CDR3 DNA is TGTGCCAGCAGCTTGGGCGGGGCGCTTAACAATGAGCAGTTCTTC.

This chain uses TRBV6-5 with TRBJ2-7; the D gene is possibly TRBD2 (7 bases). Germline lookup yields CDR1 MNHEY and CDR2 SVGAGI. Trimming cost V 8 bases and J 2 bases, with 16 bases left between them. This CDR3 spans 14 amino acids. The CDR3 DNA is TGTGCCAGCCAAGGGGAGGGGGGGGCCTACGAGCAGTACTTC. It specifies CASQGEGGAYEQYF.

V and J are TRBV5-8 and TRBJ1-2, with D possibly matching TRBD1 (6 bases). The CDR3 is 13 amino acids. V lost 4 bases, J lost 5 bases, and 12 bases lay in between. Germline-derived CDR1 and CDR2 are SGHTS and YDEGEE. In DNA, the CDR3 is TGTGCCAGCAGCAGGACAGCTCGATATGGCTACACCTTC. The encoded protein is CASSRTARYGYTF.

This chain links TRBV19 with TRBJ1-1; unclear D gene. Germline V gene sequence: CDR1 LNHDA, CDR2 SQIVND (reference sequence). The CDR3 consists of 17 residues. The V end was cut by 0 bases, the J end by 2 bases, with 16 bases between. The CDR3 spells CASSIDRLAGSNTEAFF. DNA for the CDR3: TGTGCCAGTAGTATAGATCGTTTAGCGGGGAGCAACACTGAAGCTTTCTTT.

CDR3 nucleotide sequence: TGTGCCAGTTTAGGGGATGGCACTGAAGCTTTCTTT. It is translated as CASLGDGTEAFF. The V gene is TRBV19, the J gene TRBJ1-1, with D possibly being TRBD1 (5 bases). Trimming cost V 8 bases and J 4 bases, with 11 bases left between them. Germline values: CDR1 LNHDA, CDR2 SQIVND (reference sequence). CDR3 length: 12 amino acids. The full variable domain, with the rest looked up from reference TRBV19 and TRBJ1-1, is DGGITQSPKYLFRKEGQNVTLSCEQNLNHDAMYWYRQDPGQGLRLIYYSQIVNDFQKGDIAEGYSVSREKKESFPLTVTSAQKNPTAFYLCASLGDGTEAFFGQGTRLTVV.

This clone was seen just once. CDR3: CASSQGQNTEAFF. The CDR3 DNA reads as TGCGCCAGCAGCCAAGGTCAGAACACTGAAGCTTTCTTT. This chain connects TRBV4-3 to TRBJ1-1; D is undetermined. This CDR3 is built from 13 residues. Looked up from germline, CDR1 is LGHNA and CDR2 is YSLEER. The ends were cut back, 1 base at V and 1 base at J, with 4 bases in the middle.

This chain connects TRBV30 to TRBJ2-2, with TRBD1 matching over 7 bases. This CDR3 comprises 15 residues. Germline-derived CDR1 and CDR2 are GTSNPN and SVGIG (reference sequence). V gave up 5 bases and J gave up 3 bases; unmatched junction bases: 9. CDR3 bases: TGTGCCTGGGAAAAGACAGGGCCGGACACCGGGGAGCTGTTTTTT. Amino acid sequence: CAWEKTGPDTGELFF.

This clone occurred a few times. The chain recombines TRBV25-1 with TRBJ2-2, with TRBD1 identical over 10 bases. This CDR3 has 15 amino acids. J gave up 5 bases and V 5 bases, and 5 bases lay outside the gene matches. CDR1 MGHDK and CDR2 SYGVNS come from the germline V gene. CDR3 protein: CASSSDRGRTGELFF. The CDR3 coding sequence is TGTGCCAGCAGTTCCGACAGGGGGCGGACCGGGGAGCTGTTTTTT. The variable domain in full, completed from reference TRBV25-1 and TRBJ2-2, reads EADIYQTPRYLVIGTGKKITLECSQTMGHDKMYWYQQDPGMELHLIHYSYGVNSTEKGDLSSESTVSRIRTEHFPLTLESARPSHTSQYLCASSSDRGRTGELFFGEGSRLTVL.

The chain carries TRBV10-3 and TRBJ2-5; TRBD2 matches 7 bases. The CDR3 length is 14 residues. V lost 10 bases and J lost 3; bases outside the gene matches: 11. CDR1 is ENHRY and CDR2 is SYGVKD in the germline V gene. Written as DNA, the CDR3 is TGTGCCAGGTCATCGGGGGGTTATGAAGAGACCCAGTACTTC. It specifies CARSSGGYEETQYF.

This clone has just one count. V and J are TRBV2 and TRBJ1-3; D is unclear. This CDR3 has 13 residues. Germline-derived CDR1 and CDR2 are SNHLY and FYNNEI. Trimming took off 7 bases at V and 2 bases at J, with 9 bases between the two ends. CDR3 coding DNA: TGTGCCAGCACCCCCGGGACTGGAAACACCATATATTTT. Its protein product is CASTPGTGNTIYF.

The V call is TRBV6-1, the J call TRBJ1-5; D remains ambiguous. Germline V gene data show CDR1 as MNHNS and CDR2 as SASEGT. V lost 2 bases, J lost 7 bases, and 15 bases lay in between. The CDR3 is 15 amino acids. CDR3 residues: CASSENRGSVQPQHF. The CDR3 DNA sequence: TGTGCCAGCAGTGAAAATAGAGGGTCGGTCCAGCCCCAGCATTTT.

The V call is TRBV7-2, the J call TRBJ2-2; 11 positions agree with TRBD1. The CDR3 totals 18 residues. J gave up 4 bases and V 1 base, and 8 bases lay outside the gene matches. Germline V gene sequence: CDR1 SGHTA, CDR2 FQGNSA. The CDR3 DNA is TGTGCCAGCAGCTTAGTTTTTAGGGACAGGGGGAGCACCGGGGAGCTGTTTTTT. Amino acid sequence: CASSLVFRDRGSTGELFF.

This sequence joins TRBV2 and TRBJ1-2, with 8 bases identical to TRBD1. The ends lost 6 bases at V and 0 bases at J; junction bases unmatched: 3. There are 14 residues in the CDR3. Germline CDR1 is SNHLY and CDR2 is FYNNEI. CDR3 nucleotide sequence: TGTGCCAGCAGGGGACAGGTAGCTAACTATGGCTACACCTTC. Residues: CASRGQVANYGYTF.

The chain uses TRBV19 and TRBJ1-2, with a possible D match to TRBD1 (6 bases). This CDR3 region has 15 residues. Germline V lookup: CDR1 LNHDA, CDR2 SQIVND (reference sequence). V was clipped by 2 bases and J by 5 bases, with 15 bases between them. The CDR3 sequence is CASSISGARNYGYTF. In DNA, the CDR3 is TGTGCCAGTAGTATATCAGGGGCTCGCAATTATGGCTACACCTTC.

The chain couples TRBV9 to TRBJ2-1; 8 bases fit TRBD2. Looked up from germline, CDR1 is SGDLS and CDR2 is YYNGEE. CDR3 length: 15 amino acids. J lost 7 bases, V lost 4 bases, and 10 bases had no gene match. CDR3 DNA: TGTGCCAGCAGCCCTCCCGGGGGGGCGCGGAATGAGCAGTTCTTC. Translated, it gives CASSPPGGARNEQFF.

V gene TRBV6-2 or TRBV6-3 combines with J gene TRBJ2-1; 11 nucleotides align to TRBD1. Looked up from germline, CDR1 is MNHEY and CDR2 is SVGEGT. The CDR3 length is 16 residues. V lost 6 bases to trimming and J lost 8 bases; unmatched junction nucleotides: 12. The CDR3, as DNA: TGTGCCAGCAGCTCAACCCCGGACAGGGGGCAAGATGAGCAGTTCTTC. Amino acids: CASSSTPDRGQDEQFF.

CDR3 DNA sequence: TGTGCCAGCAGTTCGCGCCCGGGACAGGGATATGGCTACACCTTC. It encodes CASSSRPGQGYGYTF. The J gene is TRBJ1-2, the V gene TRBV6-5, with TRBD1 matching 9 bases. The CDR3 length is 15 residues. V was clipped by 4 bases and J by 5 bases; unmatched bases: 8. Germline V lookup: CDR1 MNHEY, CDR2 SVGAGI.

V is TRBV7-2 and J is TRBJ1-1; D is undetermined. Germline V gene lookup returns CDR1 SGHTA and CDR2 FQGNSA. Trimming cost V 6 bases and J 7 bases, with 9 bases left between them. The CDR3 spans 11 residues. Written as DNA, the CDR3 is TGTGCCAGCAGAAGCGGCAGTGAAGCTTTCTTT. Translated: CASRSGSEAFF.

V and J are TRBV14 and TRBJ1-3; weak D call: TRBD1 (5 bases). CDR1 and CDR2 (germline): SGHDN, FVKESK. Trimming shortened V by 3 bases and J by 3 bases, and 18 bases separated the two germline ends. The CDR3 covers 17 residues. The CDR3 nucleotides are TGTGCCAGCAGCCATTTCTCGTCCGGGACTGATGGAAACACCATATATTTT. Its protein product is CASSHFSSGTDGNTIYF.

J is TRBJ1-6 and V is TRBV2; possible D gene TRBD1, 6 bases. The V gene's germline CDR1 is SNHLY and CDR2 FYNNEI. The ends were cut back, 6 bases at V and 13 bases at J, with 16 bases in the middle. CDR3 length: 13 residues. The DNA of the CDR3 is TGTGCCAGCAGCCGGACCGAGAGGGGGCCCCTCCACTTT. It encodes CASSRTERGPLHF.